This T cell receptor (beta chain) was obtained from a study of spatial heterogeneity in lung cancer. TCRdb re-analysed the 5' RACE reads in MiXCR, keeping a single row per CDR3 protein. The sample has some 10,000 distinct CDR3 sequences; 8.5% to 9.5% are singletons. This clonotype showed up many times. Looked up from germline, CDR1 is SGHNT and CDR2 is YYREEE (reference sequence). V gave up 3 bases and J gave up 5 bases; unmatched junction bases: 8. The CDR3 contains 14 residues. Time point reported: sample taken at primary tumor resection. Whole RNA from tumor, nontumor lung or frozen PBMC was sequenced unsorted. A total of around 72 untreated early-stage non-small cell lung cancer patients served as donors.

Here the sequenced sample was PBMCs, taken at surgery. The chain has TRBV5-4 and TRBJ2-7; 7 bases are a match to TRBD1. The receptor was derived from a male donor with early-stage non-small cell lung cancer. The CDR3 region is CASSWMTGLNEQYF. DNA for the CDR3: TGTGCCAGCAGCTGGATGACAGGGCTCAACGAGCAGTACTTC.